The next 14 T cell receptor beta chains were all read from a single sample in a study of cytomegalovirus exposure and HLA in healthy donors. Use of 60 Vbeta and 13 Jbeta primers characterized the PCR. Clones were sequenced by immunoSEQ multiplex PCR, and TCRdb holds only the in-frame ones, with some missing. The sample yields roughly 290,000 clones, about 87% seen once. The specimen was PBMCs. The receptors stem from a woman between 18 and 29 years old in good health and CMV-seronegative.

The J gene is TRBJ2-4, the V gene TRBV6-1; TRBD2 agrees at 9 bases. V was pared by 7 bases and J by 6 bases, with 10 bases of the junction left unmatched. Germline lookup yields CDR1 MNHNS and CDR2 SASEGT. This CDR3 has 15 residues. CDR3 sequence (DNA): TGTGCCAGCAATTTCGGCGGGGGGGGTGTAAACATTCAGTACTTC. This codes for CASNFGGGGVNIQYF.

V is TRBV10-3 and J is TRBJ1-2; 8 bases line up with TRBD1. CDR1 is ENHRY and CDR2 is SYGVKD in the germline V gene. This CDR3 is 13 amino acids long. The V and J ends lost 8 bases and 3 bases, in that order; junction bases with no gene match: 5. As DNA, the CDR3 is TGTGCCATCGGAGAACAGGGGGACTATGGCTACACCTTC. Translating it yields CAIGEQGDYGYTF.

The chain couples TRBV6-5 to TRBJ2-1; 7 positions match TRBD2. The junction had 4 bases not matched to a gene; V was cut back by 7 bases and J by 4 bases. CDR1 and CDR2 from the germline V gene are MNHEY and SVGAGI. The CDR3 spans 13 residues. This CDR3 reads CASTPGGYNEQFF. CDR3 coding DNA: TGTGCCAGCACCCCGGGGGGTTACAATGAGCAGTTCTTC.

The gene calls are TRBV2 and TRBJ1-2; D perhaps matches TRBD1 (6 bases). CDR3 length equals 13 residues. Germline loops: CDR1 SNHLY, CDR2 FYNNEI. The germline V and J ends were trimmed by 7 bases and 3 bases, with 12 bases remaining between them. The CDR3 protein is CASKGVKHYGYTF. As DNA, the CDR3 is TGTGCCAGCAAGGGGGTTAAGCACTATGGCTACACCTTC.

The table lists this clone with a few counts. The chain carries TRBV4-1 and TRBJ1-1, with 8 bases matching TRBD1. The germline V gene encodes CDR1 MGHRA and CDR2 YSYEKL. V was pared by 0 bases and J by 4 bases, with 4 bases of the junction left unmatched. The CDR3 totals 15 residues. DNA for the CDR3: TGCGCCAGCAGCCAAGAACCCACAGGGGGCACTGAAGCTTTCTTT. Protein product: CASSQEPTGGTEAFF.

The DNA of the CDR3 is TGCGCCAGCAGCCCCGTGGCGGGACAGGGGTCCTACGAGCAGTACTTC. It yields the protein CASSPVAGQGSYEQYF. The chain is built from TRBV4-1 and TRBJ2-7; 10 nucleotides match TRBD1. Trimming took 4 bases from V and 1 from J; bases not matched to a gene: 7. The CDR3 has 16 residues. The germline gives CDR1 MGHRA, CDR2 YSYEKL.

The chain links TRBV5-1 to TRBJ1-4; TRBD1 aligns across 8 bases. Germline CDR1 SGHRS, CDR2 YFSETQ. V shed 2 bases and J 7 bases; nucleotides not matched to a gene: 7. The CDR3 is made up of 15 amino acids. The CDR3 nucleotides are TGCGCCAGCAGCTTCGGTACAGGGGGGGGTGAAAAACTGTTTTTT. Protein product: CASSFGTGGGEKLFF.

The chain is built from TRBV9 and TRBJ2-7, with 15 nucleotides matching TRBD2. This CDR3 region has 18 residues. V trimming: 4 bases; J trimming: 3 bases; junction bases outside the gene matches: 11. Germline lookup yields CDR1 SGDLS and CDR2 YYNGEE. CDR3 residues: CASSLSGTSGGPGYEQYF. DNA of the CDR3: TGTGCCAGCAGCCTCTCCGGGACTAGCGGGGGGCCTGGCTACGAGCAGTACTTC.

The chain couples TRBV30 to TRBJ2-3; 9 positions agree with TRBD2. The CDR3 has 17 amino acids. Trimming removed 8 bases from V and 4 bases from J; junction bases left unmatched: 19. Germline V gene sequence: CDR1 GTSNPN, CDR2 SVGIG (reference sequence). CDR3 protein: CAAPVSGGFLVSDTQYF. DNA of the CDR3: TGTGCCGCCCCTGTGAGCGGGGGGTTTTTGGTTTCAGATACGCAGTATTTT. Variable domain in full (rest from reference TRBV30 and TRBJ2-3): SQTIHQWPATLVQPVGSPLSLECTVEGTSNPNLYWYRQAAGRGLQLLFYSVGIGQISSEVPQNLSASRPQDRQFILSSKKLLLSDSGFYLCAAPVSGGFLVSDTQYFGPGTRLTVL.

The V and J genes are TRBV28 and TRBJ2-7, with 12 bases that match TRBD2. The V gene's germline CDR1 is MDHEN and CDR2 SYDVKM. This CDR3 has 16 amino acids. V shed 10 bases, J shed 0 bases, and the junction held 10 bases outside the gene matches. The DNA of the CDR3 is TGTGCCATTAGCCAGGCTAGCGGGGGGGTCTCCTACGAGCAGTACTTC. This translates into CAISQASGGVSYEQYF.

The V and J genes are TRBV19 and TRBJ1-5, with 10 bases that match TRBD1. Germline lookup yields CDR1 LNHDA and CDR2 SQIVND (reference sequence). Germline trimming cut 4 bases from V and 1 base from J; bases unmatched to any gene: 4. The CDR3 covers 16 residues. CDR3 region: CASSTLDRGSNQPQHF. Written as DNA, the CDR3 is TGTGCCAGTAGTACCCTGGACAGGGGGAGCAATCAGCCCCAGCATTTT.

V gene TRBV7-3 combines with J gene TRBJ2-2; TRBD2 agrees at 12 bases. V was pared by 5 bases and J by 3 bases, with 7 bases of the junction left unmatched. The V gene's germline CDR1 is SGHTA and CDR2 FQGTGA. CDR3 size: 17 residues. The CDR3 is CASSRTSGKPYTGELFF. Here the CDR3 DNA reads TGTGCCAGCAGCCGGACTAGCGGGAAACCATACACCGGGGAGCTGTTTTTT.

The chain has TRBV2 and TRBJ2-1, with TRBD2 matching 8 bases. The ends lost 4 bases at V and 0 bases at J; junction bases unmatched: 5. This CDR3 contains 16 residues. From germline, CDR1 is SNHLY and CDR2 FYNNEI. The CDR3 bases are TGTGCCAGCAGTGCCCGGAGCGGGAGCTCCTACAATGAGCAGTTCTTC. Its translation: CASSARSGSSYNEQFF.

CDR3 nucleotide sequence: TGTGCCACCAGCAGAGCTTTAGGTGGTTCAGGGAAGTACCAAGAGACCCAGTACTTC. Translating gives CATSRALGGSGKYQETQYF. The chain employs TRBV15 and TRBJ2-5; TRBD1 is a possible D gene (5 bases). The V and J ends lost 1 base and 0 bases respectively, with 21 bases between them. Per germline, CDR1 LNHNV and CDR2 YYDKDF (reference sequence). The length of the CDR3 is 19 residues.